These 18 T cell receptor beta chains were sequenced from one sample in a study of blood T cell repertoires in COVID-19. Only in-frame clones appear in the TCRdb table, and some are missing; sequencing was by immunoSEQ multiplex PCR. Of approximately 250,000 clones listed, around 85% are singletons. Sequencing used PBMCs or T cells enriched from blood (not recorded which). These receptors originate from a woman in her 50s with acute COVID-19.

V is TRBV19 and J is TRBJ1-5, with TRBD1 as a possible D gene (5 bases). This CDR3 is built from 14 residues. Trimming cost V 6 bases and J 3 bases, with 12 bases left between them. Germline CDR1 is LNHDA and CDR2 is SQIVND (reference sequence). CDR3 in DNA: TGTGCCAGTAGGTTTAGACAGACCAATCAGCCCCAGCATTTT. Encoded protein: CASRFRQTNQPQHF.

This sequence joins TRBV11-3 and TRBJ2-1; TRBD1 matches at 10 bases. Germline V gene data show CDR1 as SGHNT and CDR2 as YENEEA. The CDR3 contains 16 residues. V lost 4 bases and J lost 7; bases outside the gene matches: 10. In DNA, the CDR3 is TGTGCCAGCAGCTCAACCGCCGGGACAGGGGCAAATGAGCAGTTCTTC. This sequence encodes CASSSTAGTGANEQFF.

J is TRBJ2-2 and V is TRBV3-1 (or the pseudogene TRBV3-2), with TRBD2 matching over 14 bases. CDR1 is LGHDT and CDR2 is YNNKEL in the germline V gene (reference sequence). The CDR3 is 18 amino acids. The V segment lost 4 bases and the J segment 1 base; nucleotides outside the gene matches: 5. The CDR3 coding sequence is TGTGCCAGCAGCCCGGGGACTAGCGGGGGCTGGAACACCGGGGAGCTGTTTTTT. Protein sequence: CASSPGTSGGWNTGELFF.

This chain uses TRBV27 with TRBJ2-7; TRBD1 matches at 10 bases. CDR1 is MNHEY, CDR2 SMNVEV, per germline (reference sequence). The CDR3 loop spans 14 amino acids. The junction had 3 bases not matched to a gene; V was cut back by 6 bases and J by 1 base. The CDR3 spells CASRTGQGSYEQYF. In nucleotides, the CDR3 is TGTGCCAGCAGGACGGGACAGGGGTCCTACGAGCAGTACTTC.

This sequence joins TRBV4-1 and TRBJ1-3; D gene unclear. Germline CDR1 MGHRA, CDR2 YSYEKL. Trimming removed 3 bases at V and 5 bases at J, with 14 bases between. CDR3 length: 15 amino acids. CDR3 sequence: CASSQDGGSRNTIYF. In nucleotides, the CDR3 is TGCGCCAGCAGCCAGGACGGAGGGTCGCGAAACACCATATATTTT.

The chain has TRBV5-1 and TRBJ1-2; TRBD1 matches at 9 bases. V trimming: 4 bases; J trimming: 3 bases; junction bases outside the gene matches: 4. Germline V gene data show CDR1 as SGHRS and CDR2 as YFSETQ. The CDR3 loop spans 14 amino acids. CDR3 loop: CASSPDRGDYGYTF. CDR3 in DNA: TGCGCCAGCAGCCCGGACAGGGGAGACTATGGCTACACCTTC.

The rearrangement joins TRBV11-2 to TRBJ1-6; a possible D gene is TRBD1 (5 bases). This CDR3 comprises 14 residues. Trimming left V 2 bases short and J 7 bases short, with 9 bases between. CDR1 is SGHAT and CDR2 is FQNNGV in the germline V gene. This chain's CDR3 is CASSLKAGNSPLHF. DNA for the CDR3: TGTGCCAGCAGCTTAAAGGCAGGGAATTCACCCCTCCACTTT.

The chain employs TRBV12-3 or TRBV12-4 and TRBJ1-1; D gene ambiguous. CDR3 length: 12 residues. V was trimmed by 3 bases and J by 7 bases, leaving 9 bases between them. For the CDR3, the DNA is TGTGCCAGCAGTTTGTTCGGTATTGAAGCTTTCTTT. It encodes CASSLFGIEAFF.

The CDR3: CASRNRANEKLFF. In DNA, the CDR3 is TGTGCCAGCAGAAACAGGGCTAATGAAAAACTGTTTTTT. The chain carries TRBV12-3 or TRBV12-4 and TRBJ1-4, with D maybe TRBD1 (6 bases). V gave up 6 bases and J gave up 3 bases, with 8 bases separating them. This CDR3 comprises 13 residues.

The V call is TRBV4-3, the J call TRBJ1-3; no reliable D call. CDR1 and CDR2 (germline): LGHNA, YSLEER. Trimming pared 4 bases from V and 0 bases from J, leaving 19 bases between. This CDR3 is built from 18 residues. Written as DNA, the CDR3 is TGCGCCAGCAGCCCCCAGCGCGGCCCTCGAGTCTCTGGAAACACCATATATTTT. It yields the protein CASSPQRGPRVSGNTIYF.

This clone has just one count. The chain joins TRBV19 to TRBJ2-1; 7 bases line up with TRBD1. V shed 5 bases and J 6 bases; nucleotides not matched to a gene: 10. The CDR3 totals 15 residues. Germline V CDR1 and CDR2: LNHDA, SQIVND (reference sequence). CDR3 in DNA: TGTGCCAGTAGTCTTTCCCGGGACAGAACCAATGAGCAGTTCTTC. Its protein product is CASSLSRDRTNEQFF.

The chain has TRBV18 and TRBJ1-1; maybe TRBD1 (6 bases). V lost 2 bases to trimming and J lost 8 bases, with 18 bases between them. This CDR3 is built from 15 residues. Germline assignment: CDR1 KGHSH and CDR2 LQKENI. This CDR3 is CASSPTGGAYPEAFF. The CDR3 DNA follows: TGTGCCAGCTCACCAACGGGGGGCGCGTATCCAGAAGCTTTCTTT.

The chain recombines TRBV29-1 with TRBJ1-1; D possibly corresponds to TRBD1 (6 bases). Trimming stripped 6 bases from V and 1 base from J, with 12 bases between. Germline CDR1 SQVTM, CDR2 ANQGSEA. This CDR3 has 13 amino acids. CDR3 coding DNA: TGCAGCGTAGATGACAGGAGGAACACTGAAGCTTTCTTT. It translates to CSVDDRRNTEAFF.

Worth noting for this clone: Mismatch with germline at one junction end may stem from a read error. The chain is built from TRBV7-7 and TRBJ2-5; weak D call: TRBD2 (6 bases). This CDR3 is 15 amino acids long. Germline CDR1 and CDR2: SSHAT and FNYEAQ (reference sequence). The CDR3 DNA reads as TGTGCTAGCAGCTTTTCCCCCGGGGGCCAAGAGACCCAGTACTTC. Protein sequence: CASSFSPGGQETQYF. Full variable domain (missing parts from reference TRBV7-7 and TRBJ2-5): GAGVSQSPRYKVTKRGQDVTLRCDPISSHATLYWYQQALGQGPEFLTYFNYEAQPDKSGLPSDRFSAERPEGSISTLTIQRTEQRDSAMYRCASSFSPGGQETQYFGPGTRLLVL.

With regard to this clone: The same CDR3 is also encoded by other DNA sequences in this sample. The gene calls are TRBV30 and TRBJ1-1; 7 bases fit TRBD1. The V and J ends lost 3 bases and 3 bases, in that order; junction bases with no gene match: 4. The CDR3 runs to 13 residues. CDR1 GTSNPN and CDR2 SVGIG come from the germline V gene (reference sequence). The CDR3 here is CAWSRQGDTEAFF. The CDR3 region has the DNA TGTGCCTGGAGCAGACAGGGTGACACTGAAGCTTTCTTT.

The CDR3 spells CASSLGTSGPWTDTQYF. CDR3 coding DNA: TGTGCCAGCAGCTTAGGGACTAGCGGACCCTGGACAGATACGCAGTATTTT. This chain connects TRBV7-2 to TRBJ2-3; 10 bases match TRBD2. Per germline, CDR1 SGHTA and CDR2 FQGNSA. The CDR3 consists of 17 residues. V lost 1 base to trimming and J lost 3 bases; unmatched junction nucleotides: 7.

This sequence joins TRBV7-9 and TRBJ2-3; D is unclear. The CDR3 is 14 residues long. The germline V gene encodes CDR1 SEHNR and CDR2 FQNEAQ (reference sequence). V was shortened by 1 base and J by 2 bases, with 7 bases between the two germline ends. In DNA, the CDR3 is TGTGCCAGCAGCTTAGAACATACCACAGATACGCAGTATTTT. It codes for CASSLEHTTDTQYF.

The rearrangement uses TRBV7-2 and TRBJ2-7; tentative D call: TRBD2 (6 bases). Trimming shortened V by 3 bases and J by 2 bases, and 17 bases separated the two germline ends. This CDR3 contains 16 residues. Germline V gene lookup returns CDR1 SGHTA and CDR2 FQGNSA. The CDR3 sequence: CASSFQGGGIPYEQYF. CDR3 DNA sequence: TGTGCCAGCAGCTTTCAAGGTGGGGGGATACCCTACGAGCAGTACTTC.